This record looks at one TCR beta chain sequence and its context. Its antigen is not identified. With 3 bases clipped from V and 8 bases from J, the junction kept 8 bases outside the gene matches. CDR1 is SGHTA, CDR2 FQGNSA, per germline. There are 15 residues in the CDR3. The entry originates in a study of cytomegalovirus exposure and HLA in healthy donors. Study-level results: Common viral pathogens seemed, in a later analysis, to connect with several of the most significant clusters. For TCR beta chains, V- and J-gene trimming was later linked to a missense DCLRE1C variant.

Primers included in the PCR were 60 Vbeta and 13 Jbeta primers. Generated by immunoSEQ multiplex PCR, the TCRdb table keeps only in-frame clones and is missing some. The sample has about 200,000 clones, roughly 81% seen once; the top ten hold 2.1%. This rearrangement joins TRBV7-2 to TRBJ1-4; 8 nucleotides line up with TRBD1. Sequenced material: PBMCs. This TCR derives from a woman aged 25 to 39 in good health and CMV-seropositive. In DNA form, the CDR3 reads TGTGCCAGCAGCTTCCTAGGACAGGGCTGGGAAAAACTGTTTTTT. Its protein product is CASSFLGQGWEKLFF.